This T cell receptor beta chain was captured in a study of T cells in women clearing cervical HPV infection. Study conclusions and caveats: Unknown T-cell numbers per sample may underlie the richness differences.

To note about this clone: Antigen unknown. Germline and junction disagree at one end, which may indicate a read error. The CDR3 end falls 3 residues outside the read, so it is completed with the germline J gene. This same CDR3 is encoded by further DNA sequences in the sample.

All participants had a single incident cervical HPV16 infection, and prevalent HPV16 infections were excluded. Produced via immunoSEQ multiplex PCR; TCRdb's table is partial and in-frame only. The sample table includes 23,000 or so clones. This CDR3 region has 14 residues. The V gene's germline CDR1 is KGHSH and CDR2 LQKENI. The chain links TRBV18 to TRBJ1-3, with 8 bases aligning to TRBD1. The TCR was taken from a woman aged 18 to 75 with a cervical HPV16 infection that either progressed to CIN3+ or cleared (not recorded which). Sequencing was done on a sample of blood buffy coat. CDR3 in amino acids: CASSPLGQGNTIYF. Incomplete CDR3 DNA: TGTGCCAGCTCACCGCTCGGACAGGGAAACACG.